This T cell receptor (beta chain) was sequenced during a study of blood T cell repertoires in COVID-19. As for the study in general: The recovered donors of Cohort 3 showed two negative PCRs, clearance, or symptom resolution. Both acute and convalescent COVID-19 samples were obtained from the United States, Italy and Spain.

The protocol was immunoSEQ multiplex PCR, while the TCRdb copy is restricted to in-frame clones and leaves out a portion. Among a few hundred thousand clones listed, 85% to 90% were seen once. V shed 1 base and J shed 4 bases, with 7 bases lying between them. Germline V gives CDR1 SGHKS, CDR2 YYEKEE (reference sequence). There are 13 residues in the CDR3. Participant age was roughly 18 to 89 years, and participants resided in fewer than 25 US areas. This rearrangement joins TRBV5-5 to TRBJ2-3, with D unclear. This TCR was recovered from a woman aged 45-65 years in a cohort exposed to, infected with or recovered from COVID-19 (not recorded which). The sample taken for sequencing was PBMCs or T cells enriched from blood (not recorded which). The CDR3 sequence: CASSLSVADTQYF. CDR3 in DNA: TGTGCCAGCAGCTTGTCGGTAGCAGATACGCAGTATTTT.